This note documents a single T cell receptor beta chain sequence. These data originate in a study of blood T cell repertoires in COVID-19. Study-level information: Sources were T cells, B-cell-depleted T cells, or PBMCs; the material itself was cDNA or gDNA.

In the authors' workflow: Reference gene primer amplification in the assay estimated nucleated cell counts. Method: immunoSEQ multiplex PCR; TCRdb's copy keeps in-frame clones and lacks some. The DNA was the basis for D and trimming; V, J and clone size are from that table. The data show under 95,000 clones, about 88% seen once. This clonotype was sampled from a woman over 75 with acute or convalescent COVID-19. The sequencing sample was made of peripheral blood.

The CDR3 region has the DNA TGTGCCAGTAGTCAGATGAACTATGGCTACACCTTC. Encoded protein: CASSQMNYGYTF. The rearrangement joins TRBV19 to TRBJ1-2; D gene ambiguous. The V gene lost 5 bases and the J gene lost 2 bases, with 6 bases spanning the gap. The CDR3 is made up of 12 amino acids. CDR1 and CDR2 from the germline V gene are LNHDA and SQIVND (reference sequence). The full variable domain, its missing parts supplied by reference TRBV19 and TRBJ1-2, is DGGITQSPKYLFRKEGQNVTLSCEQNLNHDAMYWYRQDPGQGLRLIYYSQIVNDFQKGDIAEGYSVSREKKESFPLTVTSAQKNPTAFYLCASSQMNYGYTFGSGTRLTVV.